A selection of T cell receptor beta chains follows, all from one sample in a study of Ad26.COV2.S vaccination and SARS-CoV-2 variants. TCRdb keeps only in-frame clones here, not all; method: immunoSEQ multiplex PCR. This table has approximately 410,000 clones, over 75% appearing once. The input for sequencing was peripheral blood, taken in a trial of Ad26.COV2.S vaccine versus placebo. These receptors all come from a person aged 18-60 years who received the Ad26.COV2.S COVID-19 vaccine or a placebo. CDR3s include the opening cysteine and the closing phenylalanine or tryptophan. A D gene is named only where the DNA matches it firmly. Only part of the rows carry a size: once, few, many, or a class if the clone is expanded.

TRBJ2-2 TRBV7-9 - once TGTGCCAGCAGCCCAGGGACCGGGGAGCTGTTTTTT CASSPGTGELFF
TRBJ2-2 TRBV19 TRBD1 - TGTGCCAGTAGTATAACCCAGGGGGCAAGTACCGGGGAGCTGTTTTTT CASSITQGASTGELFF
TRBJ1-4 TRBV30 - - TGTGCCTGCCAGTCGTCGGGGCAGTTTAATGAAAAACTGTTTTTT CACQSSGQFNEKLFF
TRBJ1-4 TRBV30 - - TGTGCCTGGAGTTCAGGGAGCACTAATGAAAAACTGTTTTTT CAWSSGSTNEKLFF
TRBJ2-3 TRBV30 - - TGTGCCTGGAGTTCCCCCGATACGCAGTATTTT CAWSSPDTQYF
TRBJ1-1 TRBV7-9 - - TGTGCCAGCAGCTTAGACTCTAGGACTGAAGCTTTCTTT CASSLDSRTEAFF
TRBJ1-5 TRBV5-8 - - TGTGCCAGCAGCCCCCTCGGTGGGTGGGATCAGCCCCAGCATTTT CASSPLGGWDQPQHF
TRBJ2-5 TRBV13 - - TGTGCCAGCAGCCGTGGGGAGACCCAGTACTTC CASSRGETQYF
TRBJ1-2 TRBV19 - - TGTGCCAGTAGTACCTCTCGGAGACAGGTAGCTAACTATGGCTACACCTTC CASSTSRRQVANYGYTF
TRBJ1-1 TRBV19 TRBD1 - TGTGCCAGTAGTGATGAAACAGGGGGAATTGGCAACACTGAAGCTTTCTTT CASSDETGGIGNTEAFF
TRBJ2-5 TRBV28 TRBD2 once TGTGCCAGCAGCCTCACTAGCGGGGGATTACAAGAGACCCAGTACTTC CASSLTSGGLQETQYF
TRBJ2-3 TRBV6-1 - - TGTGCCAGCAGTGAGATGACCGGAGGGGACGCAGATACGCAGTATTTT CASSEMTGGDADTQYF
TRBJ2-3 TRBV18 TRBD1 - TGTGCCAGCTCACCGGACAGGCCCACAGATACGCAGTATTTT CASSPDRPTDTQYF
TRBJ1-4 TRBV9 - - TGTGCCAGCAGCGTAGGTCTTCTGGCTAATGAAAAACTGTTTTTT CASSVGLLANEKLFF
TRBJ2-5 TRBV30 - - TGTGCCTGGAGAAGCTCCCCGGGATCCCAAGAGACCCAGTACTTC CAWRSSPGSQETQYF
TRBJ2-5 TRBV7-9 - - TGTGCCAGTCGAAGTACGGAAGCGGAGACCCAGTACTTC CASRSTEAETQYF
TRBJ2-3 TRBV5-5 - - TGTGCCAGCAGCTTGGAAGCAGGGGAGTATGATACGCAGTATTTT CASSLEAGEYDTQYF
TRBJ2-5 TRBV5-8 - - TGTGCCAGCAGGCAGCAGTGGAGGGAGACCCAGTACTTC CASRQQWRETQYF
TRBJ1-6 TRBV6-2/TRBV6-3 - - TGTGCCAGCAGTTACACCGTCCAGGGATCTTCACCCCTCCACTTT CASSYTVQGSSPLHF
TRBJ2-7 TRBV6-6 TRBD1 - TGTGCCACCCTATCAGGGGGAACATCCTACGAGCAGTACTTC CATLSGGTSYEQYF
TRBJ2-3 TRBV19 TRBD2 once TGTGCCAGTAGTATTGGGCGGGGACTACAGTGGGCAGATACGCAGTATTTT CASSIGRGLQWADTQYF
TRBJ2-7 TRBV28 - - TGTGCCACACGCCAAATGGGGGCAGGGTCCTCCTACGAGCAGTACTTC CATRQMGAGSSYEQYF
TRBJ1-4 TRBV5-1 - - TGCGCCAGCAGCTTGATCCCGGGTAATGAAAAACTGTTTTTT CASSLIPGNEKLFF
TRBJ2-5 TRBV18 - - TGTGCCAGCTCGTCGAGGCCTGAAGAGACCCAGTACTTC CASSSRPEETQYF
TRBJ1-4 TRBV4-3 - - TGCGCCAGCAGCCAAGATCTGGGGGGAGGGGGTCAGGGAGAAAAACTGTTTTTT CASSQDLGGGGQGEKLFF
TRBJ2-2 TRBV7-9 TRBD2 - TGTGCCAGCCGGGACAAACTAGCGGGGTCGCGCGGCACCGGGGAGCTGTTTTTT CASRDKLAGSRGTGELFF
TRBJ2-5 TRBV7-3 TRBD2 - TGTGCCAGCAGGCGTGCCGGGACTAGCGTGGAGACCCAGTACTTC CASRRAGTSVETQYF
TRBJ1-2 TRBV27 - few TGTGCCAGCTCAGCCAGACAAATAACTAACTATGGCTACACCTTC CASSARQITNYGYTF
TRBJ1-1 TRBV7-2 - once TGTGCCAGCAGCTTTTGGCCGGTAGACACAACGGACACTGAAGCTTTCTTT CASSFWPVDTTDTEAFF
TRBJ2-1 TRBV20-1 - - TGCAGTGCTAGTGGTCCCTTTGGAGGAGAGCAGTTCTTC CSASGPFGGEQFF
TRBJ1-3 TRBV6-6 - - TGTGCCAGCAGTTACTCCTTTTACTCTGGAAACACCATATATTTT CASSYSFYSGNTIYF
TRBJ2-5 TRBV28 TRBD2 - TGTGCCAGCAGCGCGACCCTAGCGGAGGGGGAGACCCAGTACTTC CASSATLAEGETQYF
TRBJ2-7 TRBV28 - - TGTGCCAGCATCTGGGATTCCTACGAGCAGTACTTC CASIWDSYEQYF
TRBJ2-2 TRBV15 - - TGTGCCACCAGCAGAGACACCGGGGAGCTGTTTTTT CATSRDTGELFF
TRBJ2-7 TRBV9 TRBD1 - TGTGCCAGCAGCGTAGCCGGGACAGCCTACGAGCAGTACTTC CASSVAGTAYEQYF
TRBJ2-3 TRBV19 - - TGTGCCAGTAGTATCGGTTTTCGCGAGACAGATACGCAGTATTTT CASSIGFRETDTQYF
TRBJ1-4 TRBV19 - - TGTGCCAGTAGTATCTCGGACGGAGCCCGATCCGAAAAACTGTTTTTT CASSISDGARSEKLFF
TRBJ2-1 TRBV4-3 TRBD1 - TGCGCCAGCAGCCAAGCTCTGGACAGGAGGATCAATGAGCAGTTCTTC CASSQALDRRINEQFF
TRBJ2-3 TRBV29-1 - - TGCAGCGTTGTGACAGTGGCCAGCACAGATACGCAGTATTTT CSVVTVASTDTQYF
TRBJ2-1 TRBV12-2 - - TGTGCAAGTCGCCCCCGGACTAGCGGGGGGAACAATGAGCAGTTCTTC CASRPRTSGGNNEQFF
TRBJ2-5 TRBV7-9 - - TGTGCCAGCAGCCGGGACATCGGGACCCAGTACTTC CASSRDIGTQYF
TRBJ2-3 TRBV4-1 TRBD1 - TGCGCCAGCAGCTCTAAGGACAGGGGCTATGGCACAGATACGCAGTATTTT CASSSKDRGYGTDTQYF
TRBJ2-5 TRBV15 TRBD2 - TGTGCCACCAGCAGACCCTCCCCGGGGGGGCGAGAGACCCAGTACTTC CATSRPSPGGRETQYF
TRBJ2-3 TRBV27 - - TGTGCCAGCAGTTCCACAGGGAGCACAGATACGCAGTATTTT CASSSTGSTDTQYF
TRBJ2-7 TRBV10-3 - - TGTGCCATCAGTGGACCTTCAGACTCCTACGAGCAGTACTTC CAISGPSDSYEQYF
TRBJ2-2 TRBV5-4 - - TGTGCCAGCAGCACGGGGACGGGGAACACCGGGGAGCTGTTTTTT CASSTGTGNTGELFF
TRBJ2-1 TRBV2 TRBD2 - TGTGCCAGCAGCAAAGGACTAGCGAAGCCCTACAATGAGCAGTTCTTC CASSKGLAKPYNEQFF
TRBJ1-5 TRBV4-3 - few TGCGCCAGCAGCCAAGATGGGCAGGTAAATCAGCCCCAGCATTTT CASSQDGQVNQPQHF
TRBJ2-1 TRBV24-1 - - TGTGCCACCAGTTTGGCCAAAGCTTACAATGAGCAGTTCTTC CATSLAKAYNEQFF
TRBJ2-3 TRBV12-3/TRBV12-4 TRBD2 - TGTGCCAGCAGTTTATCGGGGGGTACGCAGTATTTT CASSLSGGTQYF
TRBJ1-5 TRBV24-1 - - TGTGCCACCCGAAGGGGGGAACCGAGAAGCAATCAGCCCCAGCATTTT CATRRGEPRSNQPQHF
TRBJ1-2 TRBV6-2/TRBV6-3 - - TGTGCCAGCAGTGTACGGGACATCTCTAAACGCTACACCTTC CASSVRDISKRYTF
TRBJ1-1 TRBV7-9 TRBD1 - TGTGCCAGCAGCTTACCGGGACAGACTGAAGCTTTCTTT CASSLPGQTEAFF
TRBJ2-1 TRBV6-2/TRBV6-3 TRBD2 many TGTGCCAGCAGTTACTCGGGACTAGCGGGGGTTTACAATGAGCAGTTCTTC CASSYSGLAGVYNEQFF
TRBJ1-2 TRBV12-5 TRBD1 few TGTGCTAGTGGTTCCGGGACAGTCTATGGCTACACCTTC CASGSGTVYGYTF
TRBJ1-3 TRBV2 TRBD1 - TGTGCCAGCAGTGCAGGGGGTGGAAACACCATATATTTT CASSAGGGNTIYF
TRBJ1-1 TRBV27 - - TGTGCCAGCAGTTTATCGGGTGGTGACACTGAAGCTTTCTTT CASSLSGGDTEAFF